This T cell receptor (beta chain) stems from a study of cytomegalovirus exposure and HLA in healthy donors. Study results and limitations: It was taken for granted in presence/absence analyses that sequencing depth across donors was roughly uniform. Altogether, 160 or so TCR beta chains were recorded as cytomegalovirus-associated.

The J segment lost 9 bases and the V segment lost 2 bases, leaving 7 bases of the junction unmatched. This CDR3 region has 14 residues. Germline loops: CDR1 GTSNPN, CDR2 SVGIG (reference sequence). 13 Jbeta primers and 60 Vbeta primers were used for the PCR. Using immunoSEQ multiplex PCR, the repertoire was profiled, and TCRdb retains in-frame clones only, with some absent. The table has more than 85,000 clones, about 63% seen once. Notes on this clone: Its antigen remains unidentified.

The origin of this receptor is a woman aged 30 to 39 in good health and CMV-seronegative. This chain joins TRBV30 and TRBJ1-1; the match to TRBD1 covers 12 bases. The material sequenced was PBMCs. The CDR3 loop is CAWSLRDRGRKAFF. In DNA form, the CDR3 reads TGTGCCTGGAGTCTCCGGGACAGGGGGCGGAAAGCTTTCTTT.